The T cell receptor (beta chain) described here comes from a study of beta chain features in type 1 diabetes. Regarding the study as a whole: A moderate, significant TCRB CDR3 shortening appeared in type 1 diabetes across four CD4+ subsets. A greater similarity of naive, central memory and Treg TCRB repertoires was seen among patients than among healthy donors.

Germline values: CDR1 LNHNV, CDR2 YYDKDF (reference sequence). Trimming shortened V by 0 bases and J by 2 bases, and 7 bases separated the two germline ends. CDR3 length: 15 amino acids. Concerning this clone itself: Its target is unknown.

Reverse transcribing all isolated RNA meant expressed TCRB transcripts were sequenced. Clones were sequenced by immunoSEQ multiplex PCR, and TCRdb holds only the in-frame ones, with some missing. The profile shows about 350,000 clones, 20% of them singletons. The sequenced sample consisted of naive CD4+ T cells from blood. The rearrangement uses TRBV15 and TRBJ2-2; D gene uncertain. The origin of this receptor is a woman aged 18 to 35 in good health. CDR3 sequence (DNA): TGTGCCACCAGCAGAGATAGACTTAACACCGGGGAGCTGTTTTTT. This gives the protein CATSRDRLNTGELFF.